The next 18 T cell receptor beta chains were all read from a single sample in a study of CD8+ T cells in alopecia areata. RNA extraction was followed by reverse transcription into cDNA, which acted as the sequencing template. Profiled with immunoSEQ multiplex PCR; TCRdb holds only in-frame clones, not every one. The sample lists tens of thousands of clones, about 51% occurring once. The sequencing sample was made of NKG2D-high CD8+ T cells sorted from blood. Receptor source: a human donor with alopecia areata.

V usage is TRBV2 and J usage is TRBJ1-1; D gene ambiguous. Germline loops: CDR1 SNHLY, CDR2 FYNNEI. Between the trimmed V and J ends, which lost 8 bases and 3 bases, there was a span of 13 bases. The CDR3 consists of 13 residues. CDR3 nucleotide sequence: TGTGCCAGCCGGTCTAGCGGGGACACTGAAGCTTTCTTT. Amino acid sequence: CASRSSGDTEAFF. Complete variable domain (other parts from reference TRBV2 and TRBJ1-1): EPEVTQTPSHQVTQMGQEVILRCVPISNHLYFYWYRQILGQKVEFLVSFYNNEISEKSEIFDDQFSVERPDGSNFTLKIRSTKLEDSAMYFCASRSSGDTEAFFGQGTRLTVV.

This chain uses TRBV28 with TRBJ2-7; D ambiguous. V lost 3 bases to trimming and J lost 2 bases, with 8 bases between them. Germline V lookup: CDR1 MDHEN, CDR2 SYDVKM. The CDR3 has 13 amino acids. This CDR3 is CASSFVTAYEQYF. CDR3 DNA sequence: TGTGCCAGCAGTTTTGTCACGGCCTACGAGCAGTACTTC.

There are a few counts of this clone. V gene TRBV29-1 combines with J gene TRBJ2-7; no firm D call. Germline V lookup: CDR1 SQVTM, CDR2 ANQGSEA. Trimming took off 1 base at V and 0 bases at J, with 7 bases between the two ends. The CDR3 is 13 amino acids. CDR3 region: CSVEATSSYEQYF. DNA of the CDR3: TGCAGCGTTGAAGCTACCAGCTCCTACGAGCAGTACTTC.

This clone was counted once. The identical CDR3 is also encoded by other nucleotide sequences in the sample. The chain is built from TRBV5-6 and TRBJ2-1, with 7 bases identical to TRBD1. The CDR3 runs 14 residues. V gave up 4 bases and J gave up 2 bases; unmatched junction bases: 3. The germline CDR1 and CDR2 sequences are SGHDT and YYEEEE. The CDR3 here is CASSPGTAYNEQFF. The CDR3 DNA reads as TGTGCCAGCAGCCCGGGGACAGCCTACAATGAGCAGTTCTTC.

This clone was detected a few times. V is TRBV14 and J is TRBJ2-3; tentative D call: TRBD2 (7 bases). The germline gives CDR1 SGHDN, CDR2 FVKESK. V shed 1 base and J shed 5 bases, with 10 bases lying between them. The CDR3 consists of 14 residues. The CDR3 nucleotides read TGTGCCAGCAGCCAAGGCGGGGGCCGAGATACGCAGTATTTT. This gives the protein CASSQGGGRDTQYF.

The gene calls are TRBV2 and TRBJ1-1; maybe TRBD1 (5 bases). CDR1 is SNHLY and CDR2 is FYNNEI in the germline V gene. This CDR3 spans 14 amino acids. The ends were cut back, 6 bases at V and 4 bases at J, with 15 bases in the middle. For the CDR3, the DNA is TGTGCCAGCAGACCCGTGGGGGGGTTCACTGAAGCTTTCTTT. Protein product: CASRPVGGFTEAFF.

The V and J genes are TRBV27 and TRBJ1-1; D perhaps matches TRBD1 (5 bases). Germline loops: CDR1 MNHEY, CDR2 SMNVEV (reference sequence). The CDR3 is 16 residues long. V lost 2 bases, J lost 4 bases, and 17 bases lay in between. DNA for the CDR3: TGTGCCAGCAGTTTAGGGTTTAGGGGTTCGCGCACTGAAGCTTTCTTT. Translation gives CASSLGFRGSRTEAFF.

This clone was recorded a few times. In DNA, the CDR3 is TGTGCCAGTGGACAGGGCCCCTACGAGCAGTACTTC. It yields the protein CASGQGPYEQYF. The chain recombines TRBV19 with TRBJ2-7, with TRBD1 matching over 8 bases. The CDR3 has 12 residues. Germline CDR1 reads LNHDA; CDR2 reads SQIVND (reference sequence). V was clipped by 8 bases and J by 2 bases; unmatched bases: 2.

V is TRBV28 and J is TRBJ2-5; maybe TRBD2 (6 bases). This CDR3 has 12 amino acids. From germline, CDR1 is MDHEN and CDR2 SYDVKM. V shed 5 bases and J shed 5 bases, with 9 bases lying between them. CDR3 loop: CASSPRGETQYF. The CDR3 DNA sequence: TGTGCCAGCAGTCCTCGGGGGGAGACCCAGTACTTC.

The rearrangement joins TRBV6-5 to TRBJ2-5; D uncertain. Deletions cut 3 bases from V and 2 bases from J, with 7 bases between. The length of the CDR3 is 13 residues. Germline V gene lookup returns CDR1 MNHEY and CDR2 SVGAGI. This CDR3 is CASSYPGQETQYF. CDR3 in DNA: TGTGCCAGCAGTTATCCTGGGCAAGAGACCCAGTACTTC.

V gene TRBV23-1 combines with J gene TRBJ2-2; 8 positions agree with TRBD2. TRBV23-1 is reported as an ORF; its role is uncertain. The V gene end was trimmed by 0 bases and the J gene end by 3 bases; junction bases not matched to a gene: 9. CDR3 length equals 18 residues. The CDR3 loop reads CASSQSWREDWDTGELFF. DNA of the CDR3: TGCGCCAGCAGTCAATCGTGGCGGGAGGACTGGGACACCGGGGAGCTGTTTTTT.

J is TRBJ1-4 and V is TRBV7-9; D is undetermined. Looked up from germline, CDR1 is SEHNR and CDR2 is FQNEAQ (reference sequence). V was pared by 5 bases and J by 6 bases, with 7 bases between. The CDR3 has 12 amino acids. The CDR3 protein is CASSPLDEKLFF. CDR3 bases: TGTGCCAGCAGCCCCCTCGATGAAAAACTGTTTTTT.

This sequence joins TRBV29-1 and TRBJ2-2; possibly TRBD1 for D (6 bases). Trimming cost V 0 bases and J 5 bases, with 19 bases left between them. Germline V gene sequence: CDR1 SQVTM, CDR2 ANQGSEA. This CDR3 contains 17 residues. CDR3 DNA sequence: TGCAGCGTTGAAGAATTTGGGGACATGGGTACTACCGGGGAGCTGTTTTTT. Protein sequence: CSVEEFGDMGTTGELFF.

This clone was counted a few times. The V call is TRBV29-1, the J call TRBJ1-1; the D is unclear. Germline CDR1 is SQVTM and CDR2 is ANQGSEA. The germline V and J ends were trimmed by 2 bases and 5 bases, with 0 bases remaining between them. The CDR3 covers 9 residues. The CDR3, as DNA: TGCAGCGTTGAAACTGAAGCTTTCTTT. Protein: CSVETEAFF.

The chain has TRBV2 and TRBJ2-7; D may be TRBD1 or TRBD2 (6 bases each). V lost 6 bases and J lost 3, with 18 bases in between. The CDR3 contains 15 residues. In germline, CDR1 is SNHLY, CDR2 FYNNEI. The chain's CDR3 is CASSPEGGVGYEQYF. The CDR3 coding sequence is TGTGCCAGCAGCCCTGAGGGGGGCGTCGGCTACGAGCAGTACTTC.

This sequence joins TRBV30 and TRBJ2-1; 10 bases are shared with TRBD2. The germline V gene has CDR1 GTSNPN and CDR2 SVGIG (reference sequence). V shed 0 bases and J 3 bases; nucleotides not matched to a gene: 2. The CDR3 totals 15 residues. The CDR3 loop reads CAWSVSSGGYNEQFF. CDR3 nucleotide sequence: TGTGCCTGGAGTGTGTCTAGCGGGGGCTACAATGAGCAGTTCTTC.

The CDR3 DNA sequence: TGCAGCGTCTCCGGGGCGGAAGGGGCCCATGAGCAGTTCTTC. This encodes CSVSGAEGAHEQFF. V is TRBV29-1 and J is TRBJ2-1, with D possibly being TRBD1 or TRBD2 (5 bases each). Between the trimmed V and J ends, which lost 6 bases and 8 bases, there was a span of 20 bases. This CDR3 has 14 residues. Per the germline V gene, CDR1 is SQVTM and CDR2 is ANQGSEA.

V usage is TRBV2 and J usage is TRBJ1-4; D unclear. CDR3 length: 13 residues. V dropped 7 bases and J dropped 2 bases, with 8 bases sitting between them. Germline CDR1 and CDR2: SNHLY and FYNNEI. CDR3 region: CASIPATNEKLFF. CDR3 coding DNA: TGTGCCAGCATACCCGCGACTAATGAAAAACTGTTTTTT.